This TCR beta chain comes out of a study of CD8 T cells in Susac syndrome. Reverse transcription of roughly 0.5 to 1 ug RNA was carried out with random hexamers. The method of amplification for TCR beta CDR3 was immunoSEQ multiplex PCR, covering 54 Vbeta and 13 Jbeta. TCRdb re-derived calls from the immunoSEQ multiplex PCR reads in MiXCR, one entry per CDR3 protein. The sample contains 210,000 or so distinct CDR3 sequences, about 94% of which appear only once. Trimming pared 5 bases from V and 0 bases from J, leaving 12 bases between. The germline V gene encodes CDR1 DFQATT and CDR2 SNEGSKA (reference sequence). CDR3 length: 14 amino acids.

Sequencing input: CD4+ T cells from PBMCs. The rearrangement joins TRBV20-1 to TRBJ2-3; D may be TRBD1 (5 bases). This receptor was taken from a human donor with Susac syndrome. Written as DNA, the CDR3 is TGCAGTGCTTGGGTAGCAGGGAGCACAGATACGCAGTATTTT. Encoded protein: CSAWVAGSTDTQYF.